The 26 T cell receptor beta chains listed next were all sequenced from one sample in a study of T cells in Graves' hyperthyroidism and ophthalmopathy. Amplification of TCR beta CDR3 regions was performed using RNA transcripts as template. First-round RT-PCR with HTBI primers amplified the TCR CDR3 region. TCRdb re-derived calls from the multiplex PCR reads in MiXCR, one entry per CDR3 protein. The sample lists around 420,000 distinct CDR3 sequences, approximately 14% seen once, with approximately 7.5% in the top ten. Input material: blood. Receptors originate from a young woman with Graves' hyperthyroidism.

The rearrangement joins TRBV5-4 to TRBJ2-4, with TRBD2 matching over 7 bases. The CDR3 sequence is 15 residues long. The V and J ends lost 4 bases and 8 bases, in that order; junction bases with no gene match: 12. Germline V gene sequence: CDR1 SGHNT, CDR2 YYREEE (reference sequence). This chain's CDR3 is CASSLGSGGKDIQYF. Here the CDR3 DNA reads TGTGCCAGCAGCCTGGGGTCCGGGGGGAAGGACATTCAGTACTTC. Together with reference TRBV5-4 and TRBJ2-4, the CDR3 gives the full variable domain: ETGVTQSPTHLIKTRGQQVTLRCSSQSGHNTVSWYQQALGQGPQFIFQYYREEENGRGNFPPRFSGLQFPNYSSELNVNALELDDSALYLCASSLGSGGKDIQYFGAGTRLSVL.

J is TRBJ2-7 and V is TRBV30; D perhaps matches TRBD1 (6 bases). Trimming took off 2 bases at V and 6 bases at J, with 11 bases between the two ends. The CDR3 has 12 residues. The germline gives CDR1 GTSNPN, CDR2 SVGIG (reference sequence). CDR3 sequence reads: CAWSPGTREQYF. CDR3 DNA: TGTGCCTGGAGTCCCGGGACACGCGAGCAGTACTTC.

This clonotype has just a few counts. The chain has TRBV9 and TRBJ2-3, with TRBD2 matching 15 bases. The CDR3 contains 17 residues. Germline assignment: CDR1 SGDLS and CDR2 YYNGEE. V lost 0 bases to trimming and J lost 5 bases; unmatched junction nucleotides: 4. This CDR3 is CASSVAGGLAGGDTQYF. The CDR3 DNA is TGTGCCAGCAGCGTAGCCGGGGGACTAGCGGGGGGAGATACGCAGTATTTT.

This clonotype has at least ten counts. This sequence joins TRBV2 and TRBJ2-1, with 8 bases identical to TRBD2. The V gene end was trimmed by 4 bases and the J gene end by 6 bases; junction bases not matched to a gene: 14. Germline loops: CDR1 SNHLY, CDR2 FYNNEI. This CDR3 spans 17 amino acids. CDR3 coding DNA: TGTGCCAGCAGTGTCAAGATCTCGGGGGGGGCCGGCAATGAGCAGTTCTTC. It specifies CASSVKISGGAGNEQFF.

At least ten counts were recorded for this clonotype. The V and J genes are TRBV18 and TRBJ2-7; possible D gene TRBD2, 6 bases. CDR3 length: 13 residues. Germline V gives CDR1 KGHSH, CDR2 LQKENI. Deletions cut 4 bases from V and 7 bases from J, with 14 bases between. CDR3 DNA: TGTGCCAGCTCACGAGCGGGTCGTCTGGAGCAGTACTTC. It is translated as CASSRAGRLEQYF.

This clonotype was picked up many times. The chain combines TRBV27 with TRBJ1-5, with D uncertain. The CDR3 has 16 residues. CDR1 MNHEY and CDR2 SMNVEV come from the germline V gene (reference sequence). V dropped 6 bases and J dropped 1 base, with 16 bases sitting between them. The CDR3, as DNA: TGTGCCAGCAGGCCCGCCTCCTCGGACAGCAATCAGCCCCAGCATTTT. As protein: CASRPASSDSNQPQHF.

The chain has TRBV12-3 or TRBV12-4 and TRBJ2-7; unclear D gene. The CDR3 is 14 residues long. The V and J ends lost 3 bases and 5 bases respectively, with 14 bases between them. The CDR3 DNA sequence: TGTGCCAGCAGTTTTGGGTCCGATAGAAACGAGCAGTACTTC. It specifies CASSFGSDRNEQYF.

The sample holds many counts of this clonotype. The chain employs TRBV20-1 and TRBJ2-7; D possibly corresponds to TRBD2 (7 bases). V was trimmed by 3 bases and J by 2 bases, leaving 14 bases between them. Germline values: CDR1 DFQATT, CDR2 SNEGSKA (reference sequence). There are 14 residues in the CDR3. Written as DNA, the CDR3 is TGCAGTGCTAGGGGGGGGGCTGTGACCTACGAGCAGTACTTC. The encoded protein is CSARGGAVTYEQYF.

This clonotype was seen ten or more times. The chain employs TRBV7-9 and TRBJ1-6; D gene unclear. The V and J ends lost 6 bases and 9 bases respectively, with 12 bases between them. The germline CDR1 and CDR2 sequences are SEHNR and FQNEAQ (reference sequence). The CDR3 contains 13 residues. CDR3 bases: TGTGCCAGCAGTGGGGTATTGGGTTCACCCCTCCACTTT. Its translation: CASSGVLGSPLHF.

The table lists this clonotype with many counts. This chain connects TRBV12-3 or TRBV12-4 to TRBJ1-5; D gene unclear. The length of the CDR3 is 12 residues. Trimming took 5 bases from V and 8 from J, leaving 10 bases between them. The chain's CDR3 is CASSSPPEPQHF. CDR3 DNA sequence: TGTGCCAGCAGTAGCCCACCGGAGCCCCAGCATTTT.

This clonotype was counted between two and nine times. The chain combines TRBV4-1 with TRBJ2-1, with D hard to call. CDR3 length: 15 amino acids. The germline V gene has CDR1 MGHRA and CDR2 YSYEKL. Trimming cost V 4 bases and J 2 bases, with 12 bases left between them. This CDR3 reads CASSRLTRTYNEQFF. The CDR3 DNA follows: TGCGCCAGCAGCCGCCTTACGAGAACCTACAATGAGCAGTTCTTC.

A few counts support this clonotype. The V call is TRBV5-5, the J call TRBJ1-5, with D unresolved. Trimming pared 0 bases from V and 0 bases from J, leaving 13 bases between. CDR1 is SGHKS, CDR2 YYEKEE, per germline (reference sequence). This CDR3 has 17 amino acids. CDR3 nucleotides: TGTGCCAGCAGCTTGGAAAGTAGTAGGGTTAGCAATCAGCCCCAGCATTTT. Its translation is CASSLESSRVSNQPQHF. Filled out from reference TRBV5-5 and TRBJ1-5, the complete variable domain reads DAGVTQSPTHLIKTRGQQVTLRCSPISGHKSVSWYQQVLGQGPQFIFQYYEKEERGRGNFPDRFSARQFPNYSSELNVNALLLGDSALYLCASSLESSRVSNQPQHFGDGTRLSIL.

A note on this clonotype: Being one base from a much bigger clone, this may be a read error. The gene calls are TRBV2 and TRBJ2-1; either TRBD1 or TRBD2 may supply D (6 bases each). Germline V lookup: CDR1 SNHLY, CDR2 FYNNEI. The CDR3 has 13 amino acids. V lost 7 bases, J lost 2 bases, and 9 bases lay in between. The CDR3 DNA reads as TGTGCCAGCAAGGGGGGAGCCTACAATGAGCAGTTCTTC. Translation gives CASKGGAYNEQFF.

There are a few counts of this clonotype. The genes are TRBV6-5 and TRBJ2-7; D might be TRBD1 (5 bases). The ends were cut back, 2 bases at V and 3 bases at J, with 14 bases in the middle. The CDR3 sequence is 15 residues long. The germline gives CDR1 MNHEY, CDR2 SVGAGI. As DNA, the CDR3 is TGTGCCAGCAGTTACGTAGGGGCTACAATCTACGAGCAGTACTTC. This codes for CASSYVGATIYEQYF.

This clonotype was recorded many times. The junction differs from germline at one of its ends, possibly a read error. The chain recombines TRBV6-6 with TRBJ1-2; D is unclear. There are 15 residues in the CDR3. Germline CDR1 MNHNY, CDR2 SVGAGI (reference sequence). The CDR3 region has the DNA TGTGCCAGCAGTTACTCTATTTGGGTTAACGATGGCTACACCTTC. Translating it yields CASSYSIWVNDGYTF.

This clonotype was counted ten times or more. This chain connects TRBV13 to TRBJ1-4, with a possible D match to TRBD1 (5 bases). This CDR3 comprises 16 residues. With 4 bases removed from V and 8 bases from J, the gap between germline ends came to 20 bases. CDR1 and CDR2 from the germline V gene are PRHDT and FYEKMQ (reference sequence). Here the CDR3 DNA reads TGTGCCAGCAGCTCCTTTCTTCAGGGATCAGGGGAAAAACTGTTTTTT. This gives the protein CASSSFLQGSGEKLFF.

This clonotype was observed many times. The CDR3 loop is CASSSGQGDYGYTF. CDR3 nucleotides: TGTGCCAGCAGTTCCGGACAGGGGGACTATGGCTACACCTTC. V gene TRBV12-3 or TRBV12-4 combines with J gene TRBJ1-2, with 10 positions matching TRBD1. This CDR3 is 14 amino acids long. J was trimmed by 3 bases and V by 4 bases; bases with no gene match: 2.

As regards this clonotype: This may be a read error, as it is one base from a much larger clone. This chain uses TRBV13 with TRBJ2-1; D gene unclear. The CDR3 consists of 15 residues. From germline, CDR1 is PRHDT and CDR2 FYEKMQ (reference sequence). The CDR3 nucleotides are TGTGCCAGCAGCCACCGCCCGGGCGTTTTGGATGAGCGGTTCTTC. Amino acid sequence: CASSHRPGVLDERFF. Full variable domain (missing parts from reference TRBV13 and TRBJ2-1): AAGVIQSPRHLIKEKRETATLKCYPIPRHDTVYWYQQGPGQDPQFLISFYEKMQSDKGSIPDRFSAQQFSDYHSELNMSSLELGDSALYFCASSHRPGVLDERFFGPGTRLTVL.

The chain recombines TRBV30 with TRBJ1-2, with D unclear. V was pared by 0 bases and J by 3 bases, with 14 bases between. The CDR3 consists of 15 residues. Germline CDR1 and CDR2: GTSNPN and SVGIG (reference sequence). The DNA for the CDR3 is TGTGCCTGGAGTGTAAGGCGTCACGGGGACTATGGCTACACCTTC. It yields the protein CAWSVRRHGDYGYTF.

The table lists this clonotype with many counts. The V call is TRBV20-1, the J call TRBJ2-7; possible D gene TRBD2, 5 bases. The CDR3 totals 13 residues. V was clipped by 1 base and J by 0 bases, with 7 bases between them. CDR1 and CDR2 from the germline V gene are DFQATT and SNEGSKA (reference sequence). The CDR3 here is CSARGRGSYEQYF. Written as DNA, the CDR3 is TGCAGTGCTAGAGGCCGGGGCTCCTACGAGCAGTACTTC.

This clonotype showed up many times. This sequence joins TRBV7-2 and TRBJ2-7; either TRBD1 or TRBD2 may fit D (5 bases each). This CDR3 region has 13 residues. Looked up from germline, CDR1 is SGHTA and CDR2 is FQGNSA. V dropped 4 bases and J dropped 4 bases, with 11 bases sitting between them. The CDR3, as DNA: TGTGCCAGCAGCTCCGGGACCGATTACGAGCAGTACTTC. Translation: CASSSGTDYEQYF.

This clonotype was counted at least ten times. The chain has TRBV5-5 and TRBJ2-7; 8 nucleotides line up with TRBD1. The CDR3 runs 14 residues. Unmatched junction bases numbered 4, after V lost 0 bases and J lost 5 bases. CDR1 and CDR2 (germline): SGHKS, YYEKEE (reference sequence). CDR3 loop: CASSLGRGQDEQYF. As DNA, the CDR3 is TGTGCCAGCAGCTTGGGCAGGGGGCAAGACGAGCAGTACTTC.

This clonotype was detected many times. The chain joins TRBV7-2 to TRBJ2-5; D not resolved. This CDR3 has 13 residues. Germline lookup yields CDR1 SGHTA and CDR2 FQGNSA. V was pared by 5 bases and J by 13 bases, with 20 bases between. The CDR3 sequence: CASSPQPPSGGYF. The CDR3, as DNA: TGTGCCAGCAGCCCTCAGCCCCCATCGGGTGGGTACTTC.

The chain employs TRBV11-2 and TRBJ1-1; 7 nucleotides match TRBD1. This CDR3 has 15 residues. In germline, CDR1 is SGHAT, CDR2 FQNNGV. The ends lost 5 bases at V and 1 base at J; junction bases unmatched: 7. DNA for the CDR3: TGTGCCAGCAGCCTGCGACCAGGGGGGAACACTGAAGCTTTCTTT. Protein product: CASSLRPGGNTEAFF.

This clonotype showed up many times. V gene TRBV20-1 combines with J gene TRBJ2-7; 10 nucleotides agree with TRBD2. Looked up from germline, CDR1 is DFQATT and CDR2 is SNEGSKA (reference sequence). Germline trimming cut 0 bases from V and 6 bases from J; bases unmatched to any gene: 2. The CDR3 is 13 amino acids. The CDR3 is CSARDPSGSEQYF. The CDR3 region has the DNA TGCAGTGCTAGAGATCCTAGCGGGAGCGAGCAGTACTTC.

The V call is TRBV6-1, the J call TRBJ1-4; 7 bases are shared with TRBD1. This CDR3 has 15 residues. V shed 5 bases and J 8 bases; nucleotides not matched to a gene: 11. Germline V gene sequence: CDR1 MNHNS, CDR2 SASEGT. In DNA, the CDR3 is TGTGCCAGCAGTACTGCAGGGGGAGAGTCCGAAAAACTGTTTTTT. Translating gives CASSTAGGESEKLFF.